Below, 25 T cell receptor beta chains from the same sample are listed, as sequenced in a study of shared clonotypes between healthy human individuals. The protocol was immunoSEQ multiplex PCR, while the TCRdb copy is restricted to in-frame clones and leaves out a portion. The table lists around 2,000,000 clones, 85% to 95% of them singletons. Sequencing input: naive CD4+ T cells sorted from blood. The subset: CD45RA+ positively selected. Receptor source: a man in his late teens or twenties in good health.

A word on this clone: Other nucleotide sequences from this sample produce the same CDR3. The CDR3 DNA is TGCGCCAGCAGCCAAGAATCGGGGTACGAGCAGTACTTC. It specifies CASSQESGYEQYF. The chain carries TRBV4-3 and TRBJ2-7; the D gene is possibly TRBD2 (5 bases). With 0 bases removed from V and 4 bases from J, the gap between germline ends came to 7 bases. Looked up from germline, CDR1 is LGHNA and CDR2 is YSLEER. The CDR3 consists of 13 residues.

The V call is TRBV29-1, the J call TRBJ1-3; TRBD1 aligns across 7 bases. The CDR3 is 15 amino acids. In germline, CDR1 is SQVTM, CDR2 ANQGSEA. The V gene end was trimmed by 7 bases and the J gene end by 0 bases; junction bases not matched to a gene: 9. In DNA, the CDR3 is TGCAGCGCCGGAGACAGGGCTTCCTCTGGAAACACCATATATTTT. Amino acid sequence: CSAGDRASSGNTIYF.

This rearrangement joins TRBV7-9 to TRBJ2-2; TRBD1 matches at 9 bases. The CDR3 is made up of 17 amino acids. The V gene end was trimmed by 4 bases and the J gene end by 4 bases; junction bases not matched to a gene: 10. Germline-derived CDR1 and CDR2 are SEHNR and FQNEAQ (reference sequence). Here the CDR3 DNA reads TGTGCCAGCAGCTCGGACAGGGGATCGTCCATCACCGGGGAGCTGTTTTTT. Its translation: CASSSDRGSSITGELFF. Full variable domain (rest looked up from reference TRBV7-9 and TRBJ2-2): DTGVSQNPRHKITKRGQNVTFRCDPISEHNRLYWYRQTLGQGPEFLTYFQNEAQLEKSRLLSDRFSAERPKGSFSTLEIQRTEQGDSAMYLCASSSDRGSSITGELFFGEGSRLTVL.

J is TRBJ2-1 and V is TRBV28; 9 bases agree with TRBD1. The CDR3 totals 15 residues. Germline CDR1 reads MDHEN; CDR2 reads SYDVKM. The V gene end was trimmed by 8 bases and the J gene end by 7 bases; junction bases not matched to a gene: 12. The CDR3 coding sequence is TGTGCCAGCCGGAGACAGGGGGTAGTCGGGAATGAGCAGTTCTTC. Translated: CASRRQGVVGNEQFF.

This clone was found once. J is TRBJ2-7 and V is TRBV4-3, with D uncertain. Trimming took 0 bases from V and 5 from J, leaving 14 bases between them. The CDR3 covers 15 residues. Germline assignment: CDR1 LGHNA and CDR2 YSLEER. CDR3 residues: CASSQDLRIRDEQYF. The CDR3 DNA is TGCGCCAGCAGCCAAGATCTGAGGATACGGGACGAGCAGTACTTC.

The chain employs TRBV18 and TRBJ1-2, with D hard to call. V gave up 1 base and J gave up 6 bases, with 12 bases separating them. The germline gives CDR1 KGHSH, CDR2 LQKENI. This CDR3 is built from 14 residues. CDR3 in DNA: TGTGCCAGCTCACCACTCACTTTTACGGATGGCTACACCTTC. Translated, it gives CASSPLTFTDGYTF.

The rearrangement links TRBV30 to TRBJ2-7; D is possibly TRBD2 (6 bases). Deletions cut 5 bases from V and 7 bases from J, with 27 bases between. CDR1 and CDR2 from the germline V gene are GTSNPN and SVGIG (reference sequence). The CDR3 is 16 residues long. The CDR3: CAWGRVKVSGLGEQYF. CDR3 nucleotides: TGTGCCTGGGGACGGGTTAAGGTTAGCGGTTTGGGGGAGCAGTACTTC.

Remarks on this clone: The same CDR3 arises from other DNA sequences in this sample as well. V is TRBV9 and J is TRBJ1-1; tentatively, D is TRBD1 (5 bases). V was shortened by 4 bases and J by 4 bases, with 8 bases between the two germline ends. In germline, CDR1 is SGDLS, CDR2 YYNGEE. The CDR3 spans 12 residues. Here the CDR3 reads CASSHQGTEAFF. The CDR3, as DNA: TGTGCCAGCAGCCACCAGGGCACTGAAGCTTTCTTT.

This sequence joins TRBV19 and TRBJ1-2; D is unclear. V was clipped by 1 base and J by 6 bases, with 6 bases between them. Germline CDR1 reads LNHDA; CDR2 reads SQIVND (reference sequence). The CDR3 runs 12 residues. CDR3 sequence: CASSIGYDGYTF. CDR3 nucleotide sequence: TGTGCCAGTAGTATAGGTTATGATGGCTACACCTTC. Drawing the rest from reference TRBV19 and TRBJ1-2, the complete variable domain is DGGITQSPKYLFRKEGQNVTLSCEQNLNHDAMYWYRQDPGQGLRLIYYSQIVNDFQKGDIAEGYSVSREKKESFPLTVTSAQKNPTAFYLCASSIGYDGYTFGSGTRLTVV.

This clone was observed once. This chain joins TRBV7-2 and TRBJ1-5; possible D gene TRBD1, 5 bases. Germline lookup yields CDR1 SGHTA and CDR2 FQGNSA. The CDR3 length is 15 residues. V was cut by 6 bases and J by 7 bases, with 19 bases left in between. DNA of the CDR3: TGTGCCAGCAGTCGCGGAGGGGCCCTCGAGCAGCCCCAGCATTTT. This sequence encodes CASSRGGALEQPQHF. Based on the CDR3 plus reference TRBV7-2 and TRBJ1-5, the full variable domain is GAGVSQSPSNKVTEKGKDVELRCDPISGHTALYWYRQSLGQGLEFLIYFQGNSAPDKSGLPSDRFSAERTGGSVSTLTIQRTQQEDSAVYLCASSRGGALEQPQHFGDGTRLSIL.

This clone came up once. This CDR3 is CASSLAGLAGGWDTQYF. DNA for the CDR3: TGTGCCAGCAGCTTAGCGGGACTAGCGGGGGGCTGGGATACGCAGTATTTT. The chain links TRBV11-2 to TRBJ2-3, with 15 bases identical to TRBD2. CDR3 length: 17 amino acids. From germline, CDR1 is SGHAT and CDR2 FQNNGV. The junction had 5 bases not matched to a gene; V was cut back by 1 base and J by 6 bases. Variable domain in full (rest from reference TRBV11-2 and TRBJ2-3): EAGVAQSPRYKIIEKRQSVAFWCNPISGHATLYWYQQILGQGPKLLIQFQNNGVVDDSQLPKDRFSAERLKGVDSTLKIQPAKLEDSAVYLCASSLAGLAGGWDTQYFGPGTRLTVL.

This chain joins TRBV7-2 and TRBJ2-1, with 8 nucleotides matching TRBD2. The ends lost 1 base at V and 1 base at J; junction bases unmatched: 0. This CDR3 comprises 15 residues. CDR1 is SGHTA and CDR2 is FQGNSA in the germline V gene. CDR3 sequence (DNA): TGTGCCAGCAGCTTAGTAGCGGGGTCCTACAATGAGCAGTTCTTC. This encodes CASSLVAGSYNEQFF.

J is TRBJ1-2 and V is TRBV25-1; D possibly corresponds to TRBD1 (5 bases). The germline V gene has CDR1 MGHDK and CDR2 SYGVNS. The CDR3 length is 15 residues. Trimming cost V 5 bases and J 1 base, with 14 bases left between them. The CDR3 DNA is TGTGCCAGCAGTAGGCCGGGGGTTTTTAACTATGGCTACACCTTC. The encoded protein is CASSRPGVFNYGYTF.

This clone appeared a single time. The V call is TRBV7-9, the J call TRBJ1-2, with a weak D call TRBD1 (6 bases). Germline CDR1 reads SEHNR; CDR2 reads FQNEAQ (reference sequence). V lost 6 bases and J 7 bases, leaving 15 bases between the germline ends. This CDR3 region has 13 residues. CDR3 sequence reads: CASSRNLGAGYTF. The CDR3 coding sequence is TGTGCCAGCAGTCGCAACCTGGGGGCTGGCTACACCTTC.

The chain combines TRBV5-1 with TRBJ1-1, with D unresolved. The CDR3 is 12 amino acids. The germline gives CDR1 SGHRS, CDR2 YFSETQ. V was clipped by 3 bases and J by 7 bases, with 10 bases between them. DNA of the CDR3: TGCGCCAGCAGCTCGCGACCAAATGAAGCTTTCTTT. Protein: CASSSRPNEAFF.

This clone appeared a single time. A junction end diverges from the germline sequence, so it may reflect a read error. The V call is TRBV18, the J call TRBJ1-4, with TRBD1 matching 7 bases. The CDR3 covers 14 residues. The V gene's germline CDR1 is KGHSH and CDR2 LQKENI. DNA of the CDR3: TGTGCCAGCTCCCAGACAGGGACTACTGAAAAACTGTTTTTT. Protein: CASSQTGTTEKLFF. Based on the CDR3 plus reference TRBV18 and TRBJ1-4, the full variable domain is NAGVMQNPRHLVRRRGQEARLRCSPMKGHSHVYWYRQLPEEGLKFMVYLQKENIIDESGMPKERFSAEFPKEGPSILRIQQVVRGDSAAYFCASSQTGTTEKLFFGSGTQLSVL.

The rearrangement uses TRBV2 and TRBJ1-2; D is uncertain. Between the trimmed V and J ends, which lost 1 base and 5 bases, there was a span of 11 bases. The CDR3 spans 14 residues. Germline V CDR1 and CDR2: SNHLY, FYNNEI. The CDR3 bases are TGTGCCAGCAGTGAAGAGGGAATATCTTATGGCTACACCTTC. Its translation: CASSEEGISYGYTF. Full variable domain (remainder filled in from reference TRBV2 and TRBJ1-2): EPEVTQTPSHQVTQMGQEVILRCVPISNHLYFYWYRQILGQKVEFLVSFYNNEISEKSEIFDDQFSVERPDGSNFTLKIRSTKLEDSAMYFCASSEEGISYGYTFGSGTRLTVV.

This clone occurred once. V and J are TRBV5-6 and TRBJ2-7, with 11 bases lining up with TRBD2. In germline, CDR1 is SGHDT, CDR2 YYEEEE. Trimming at V came to 0 bases and at J to 7 bases, leaving 9 bases not matched to a gene. The CDR3 has 16 amino acids. CDR3 DNA: TGTGCCAGCAGCTTGGGTTCGTTGACTAGCGGGAAGGAGCAGTACTTC. It specifies CASSLGSLTSGKEQYF.

The chain joins TRBV30 to TRBJ2-1; D gene unclear. Germline-derived CDR1 and CDR2 are GTSNPN and SVGIG (reference sequence). The CDR3 runs 13 residues. V was shortened by 3 bases and J by 5 bases, with 11 bases between the two germline ends. Written as DNA, the CDR3 is TGTGCCTGGAGCAGGAGATCCGACAATGAGCAGTTCTTC. Protein: CAWSRRSDNEQFF. The complete variable domain, with remaining parts taken from reference TRBV30 and TRBJ2-1, reads SQTIHQWPATLVQPVGSPLSLECTVEGTSNPNLYWYRQAAGRGLQLLFYSVGIGQISSEVPQNLSASRPQDRQFILSSKKLLLSDSGFYLCAWSRRSDNEQFFGPGTRLTVL.

The gene calls are TRBV7-2 and TRBJ1-6; the D gene is possibly TRBD1 (5 bases). The germline gives CDR1 SGHTA, CDR2 FQGNSA. The CDR3 covers 18 residues. Trimming took off 5 bases at V and 6 bases at J, with 23 bases between the two ends. Here the CDR3 reads CASSPPGLQQTSNSPLHF. The CDR3 bases are TGTGCCAGCAGCCCACCGGGACTCCAACAAACCTCTAATTCACCCCTCCACTTT.

The CDR3 sequence: CASSFGGLNEQFF. CDR3 sequence (DNA): TGTGCCAGCAGCTTCGGGGGACTCAATGAGCAGTTCTTC. The J gene is TRBJ2-1, the V gene TRBV11-2, with D possibly being TRBD2 (6 bases). Between the trimmed V and J ends, which lost 3 bases and 6 bases, there was a span of 9 bases. This CDR3 is built from 13 residues. Germline-derived CDR1 and CDR2 are SGHAT and FQNNGV.

This clone occurred once. The genes are TRBV5-1 and TRBJ2-1; TRBD1 might be the D (7 bases). This CDR3 spans 15 amino acids. Germline loops: CDR1 SGHRS, CDR2 YFSETQ. The V end was cut by 0 bases, the J end by 6 bases, with 13 bases between. CDR3 DNA: TGCGCCAGCAGCTTGGGACAGGGCGGGATCAATGAGCAGTTCTTC. Protein product: CASSLGQGGINEQFF.

The rearrangement links TRBV28 to TRBJ1-1; no definite D call. Looked up from germline, CDR1 is MDHEN and CDR2 is SYDVKM. The CDR3 sequence is 12 residues long. The V end was cut by 3 bases, the J end by 10 bases, with 12 bases between. In DNA form, the CDR3 reads TGTGCCAGCAGTTTCGTAGGTACTACAGCTTTCTTT. Translation gives CASSFVGTTAFF. Complete variable domain (other parts from reference TRBV28 and TRBJ1-1): DVKVTQSSRYLVKRTGEKVFLECVQDMDHENMFWYRQDPGLGLRLIYFSYDVKMKEKGDIPEGYSVSREKKERFSLILESASTNQTSMYLCASSFVGTTAFFGQGTRLTVV.

Details on this clone: Other DNA sequences in this specimen translate into the identical CDR3. The chain is built from TRBV18 and TRBJ2-5; D is possibly TRBD2 (5 bases). The CDR3 is made up of 13 amino acids. V gave up 3 bases and J gave up 5 bases, with 10 bases separating them. From germline, CDR1 is KGHSH and CDR2 LQKENI. The CDR3 nucleotides are TGTGCCAGCTCACCGGGAGCCTCGGAGACCCAGTACTTC. It translates to CASSPGASETQYF.

The chain joins TRBV2 to TRBJ2-3; no firm D call. Germline assignment: CDR1 SNHLY and CDR2 FYNNEI. The CDR3 has 12 residues. Trimming took 5 bases from V and 5 from J, leaving 8 bases between them. Here the CDR3 reads CASSSLGDTQYF. The CDR3 coding sequence is TGTGCCAGCAGTTCTCTAGGAGATACGCAGTATTTT.